The 32 T cell receptor beta chains presented below share a single source sample, sequenced in a study of OX40 agonist ivuxolimab in advanced cancers. Measured with immunoSEQ multiplex PCR; TCRdb has only the in-frame clones, and not every one. The sample lists 25,000 to 30,000 clones, approximately 86% occurring once. Specimen: CD4+ or CD8+ T cells sorted from blood, collected in a trial of the OX40 agonist ivuxolimab. The receptors stem from an adult with an advanced solid tumor such as melanoma, head and neck, liver or kidney cancer.

Within the sample, this clone is medium-sized (0.01 to 0.1%). The rearrangement uses TRBV19 and TRBJ2-1; the D gene is possibly TRBD2 (6 bases). The V end lost 0 bases, the J end lost 5 bases, and 8 bases lay between the germline ends. This CDR3 is built from 14 residues. The germline V gene has CDR1 LNHDA and CDR2 SQIVND (reference sequence). The CDR3 coding sequence is TGTGCCAGTAGTATAGACGGGAGCCACAATGAGCAGTTCTTC. Its translation: CASSIDGSHNEQFF. The full variable domain, completed using reference TRBV19 and TRBJ2-1, is DGGITQSPKYLFRKEGQNVTLSCEQNLNHDAMYWYRQDPGQGLRLIYYSQIVNDFQKGDIAEGYSVSREKKESFPLTVTSAQKNPTAFYLCASSIDGSHNEQFFGPGTRLTVL.

The J gene is TRBJ2-3, the V gene TRBV27, with a possible D match to TRBD1 (6 bases). The germline V gene encodes CDR1 MNHEY and CDR2 SMNVEV (reference sequence). Trimming shortened V by 0 bases and J by 3 bases, and 7 bases separated the two germline ends. The CDR3 covers 14 residues. The CDR3 sequence: CASSLSRGTDTQYF. CDR3 sequence (DNA): TGTGCCAGCAGTTTATCCAGGGGAACAGATACGCAGTATTTT.

CDR3 protein: CASSFSGSSYEQYF. The CDR3 region has the DNA TGTGCCAGCAGTTTTAGCGGGAGCTCCTACGAGCAGTACTTC. The chain joins TRBV28 to TRBJ2-7, with TRBD2 matching over 9 bases. Germline values: CDR1 MDHEN, CDR2 SYDVKM. CDR3 size: 14 residues. V shed 3 bases and J 0 bases; nucleotides not matched to a gene: 0. Using reference TRBV28 and TRBJ2-7 for the parts outside the CDR3, the full variable domain is DVKVTQSSRYLVKRTGEKVFLECVQDMDHENMFWYRQDPGLGLRLIYFSYDVKMKEKGDIPEGYSVSREKKERFSLILESASTNQTSMYLCASSFSGSSYEQYFGPGTRLTVT.

Here the CDR3 reads CASSLGLTPSEQYF. In nucleotides, the CDR3 is TGCGCCAGCAGCCTGGGACTAACCCCCTCCGAGCAGTACTTC. The chain employs TRBV4-1 and TRBJ2-7; 7 nucleotides line up with TRBD2. CDR1 is MGHRA, CDR2 YSYEKL, per germline. V shed 4 bases and J 6 bases; nucleotides not matched to a gene: 9. The CDR3 is 14 amino acids.

V usage is TRBV7-8 and J usage is TRBJ2-1; D is unresolved. Germline-derived CDR1 and CDR2 are SGHVS and FQNEAQ. The CDR3 extends over 16 amino acids. The V gene lost 2 bases and the J gene lost 0 bases, with 11 bases spanning the gap. CDR3 loop: CASSLSGWSSYNEQFF. The CDR3 nucleotides read TGTGCCAGCAGCTTATCGGGCTGGAGCTCCTACAATGAGCAGTTCTTC. Supplemented by reference TRBV7-8 and TRBJ2-1, the full variable domain reads GAGVSQSPRYKVAKRGQDVALRCDPISGHVSLFWYQQALGQGPEFLTYFQNEAQLDKSGLPSDRFFAERPEGSVSTLKIQRTQQEDSAVYLCASSLSGWSSYNEQFFGPGTRLTVL.

This sequence joins TRBV13 and TRBJ2-2; D not resolved. This CDR3 is 12 amino acids long. CDR1 and CDR2 (germline): PRHDT, FYEKMQ (reference sequence). V was trimmed by 1 base and J by 6 bases, leaving 3 bases between them. CDR3 region: CASSLVAGELFF. CDR3 nucleotide sequence: TGTGCCAGCAGCTTAGTAGCCGGGGAGCTGTTTTTT.

The chain has TRBV9 and TRBJ1-2; 9 nucleotides agree with TRBD1. V dropped 7 bases and J dropped 7; count of bases not matched to a gene: 8. The CDR3 runs 13 residues. Germline loops: CDR1 SGDLS, CDR2 YYNGEE. The chain's CDR3 is CASEGDRDAGYTF. The CDR3, as DNA: TGTGCCAGCGAAGGGGACAGGGATGCTGGCTACACCTTC.

The V and J genes are TRBV9 and TRBJ2-5; TRBD1 might be the D (5 bases). The CDR3 spans 14 residues. CDR1 and CDR2 from the germline V gene are SGDLS and YYNGEE. V lost 4 bases, J lost 5 bases, and 15 bases lay in between. The CDR3 loop is CASSTPGIQETQYF. The CDR3 DNA reads as TGTGCCAGCAGCACACCAGGGATCCAGGAGACCCAGTACTTC.

The chain links TRBV7-8 to TRBJ1-1; D gene uncertain. This CDR3 region has 17 residues. Looked up from germline, CDR1 is SGHVS and CDR2 is FQNEAQ. V shed 5 bases and J shed 1 base, with 20 bases lying between them. CDR3 in DNA: TGTGCCAGCAGCCTCAACTTGAGGCCGGCGCCGAACACTGAAGCTTTCTTT. Protein sequence: CASSLNLRPAPNTEAFF.

This clone was found once. V is TRBV29-1 and J is TRBJ1-2, with 12 bases lining up with TRBD1. V shed 8 bases, J shed 4 bases, and the junction held 5 bases outside the gene matches. Germline V gives CDR1 SQVTM, CDR2 ANQGSEA. The CDR3 spans 13 residues. CDR3 protein: CSTPGQGAYGYTF. CDR3 nucleotide sequence: TGCAGCACCCCGGGACAGGGGGCCTATGGCTACACCTTC.

The V and J genes are TRBV29-1 and TRBJ1-1; tentative D call: TRBD1 (6 bases). The length of the CDR3 is 12 residues. The germline V gene has CDR1 SQVTM and CDR2 ANQGSEA. V dropped 3 bases and J dropped 6 bases, with 11 bases sitting between them. This chain's CDR3 is CSVDGGASEAFF. The CDR3 region has the DNA TGCAGCGTTGACGGGGGCGCCTCTGAAGCTTTCTTT.

This chain links TRBV2 with TRBJ2-1, with 12 bases identical to TRBD1. Per the germline V gene, CDR1 is SNHLY and CDR2 is FYNNEI. The CDR3 has 15 residues. V lost 8 bases and J lost 7; bases outside the gene matches: 9. In DNA form, the CDR3 reads TGTGCCAGCTTCAACCCGGGACAGGGGGCGAATGAGCAGTTCTTC. It codes for CASFNPGQGANEQFF. The full variable domain, completed using reference TRBV2 and TRBJ2-1, is EPEVTQTPSHQVTQMGQEVILRCVPISNHLYFYWYRQILGQKVEFLVSFYNNEISEKSEIFDDQFSVERPDGSNFTLKIRSTKLEDSAMYFCASFNPGQGANEQFFGPGTRLTVL.

V usage is TRBV11-2 and J usage is TRBJ2-3; a possible D gene is TRBD2 (6 bases). This CDR3 is 15 amino acids long. Between the trimmed V and J ends, which lost 4 bases and 3 bases, there was a span of 14 bases. Germline V lookup: CDR1 SGHAT, CDR2 FQNNGV. CDR3 in DNA: TGTGCCAGCAGCTACCGGGACTTACTAACAGATACGCAGTATTTT. Protein sequence: CASSYRDLLTDTQYF.

The rearrangement links TRBV19 to TRBJ1-1; D call uncertain. The germline CDR1 and CDR2 sequences are LNHDA and SQIVND (reference sequence). CDR3 length: 17 residues. V lost 7 bases and J lost 5, with 26 bases in between. DNA for the CDR3: TGTGCCAGTACCGTCCTTTGGTCTACAAACAAAGAAACTGAAGCTTTCTTT. Its translation: CASTVLWSTNKETEAFF.

The chain carries TRBV14 and TRBJ1-2; D gene uncertain. The CDR3 has 12 amino acids. Trimming left V 0 bases short and J 4 bases short, with 3 bases between. Germline V gene data show CDR1 as SGHDN and CDR2 as FVKESK. CDR3: CASSQEGYGYTF. The DNA of the CDR3 is TGTGCCAGCAGCCAAGAGGGCTATGGCTACACCTTC.

This clone has a handful of counts. The J gene is TRBJ2-3, the V gene TRBV7-2; D might be TRBD2 (6 bases). This CDR3 has 17 residues. Trimming stripped 8 bases from V and 1 base from J, with 22 bases between. Germline CDR1 reads SGHTA; CDR2 reads FQGNSA. As DNA, the CDR3 is TGTGCCAGCCTTCAAAAGGCGCCTAGCGACGGCACAGATACGCAGTATTTT. Residues: CASLQKAPSDGTDTQYF.

The chain joins TRBV5-6 to TRBJ1-5; D gene unclear. Germline CDR1 is SGHDT and CDR2 is YYEEEE. The CDR3 extends over 17 amino acids. V dropped 6 bases and J dropped 0 bases, with 19 bases sitting between them. The CDR3, as DNA: TGTGCCAGCACCCAGACGACTGGGGTCGGTAGCAATCAGCCCCAGCATTTT. This codes for CASTQTTGVGSNQPQHF.

The rearrangement uses TRBV11-2 and TRBJ2-7; possibly TRBD2 for D (5 bases). V lost 0 bases and J 5 bases, leaving 11 bases between the germline ends. The CDR3 sequence is 14 residues long. CDR1 SGHAT and CDR2 FQNNGV come from the germline V gene. The CDR3 sequence is CASSLDGINDEQYF. CDR3 nucleotide sequence: TGTGCCAGCAGCTTAGACGGGATCAACGACGAGCAGTACTTC.

V is TRBV27 and J is TRBJ2-7; 9 bases agree with TRBD1. The V gene's germline CDR1 is MNHEY and CDR2 SMNVEV (reference sequence). CDR3 size: 17 residues. The junction had 10 bases not matched to a gene; V was cut back by 3 bases and J by 1 base. Here the CDR3 reads CASSFFKTGGPSYEQYF. In DNA, the CDR3 is TGTGCCAGCAGTTTCTTTAAAACAGGGGGCCCTTCCTACGAGCAGTACTTC.

The chain joins TRBV6-5 to TRBJ2-3; 8 bases map to TRBD2. Losses at the gene ends were 4 bases for V and 0 bases for J; bases not matched to a gene: 6. The CDR3 contains 16 residues. Germline V gene lookup returns CDR1 MNHEY and CDR2 SVGAGI. The CDR3 nucleotides read TGTGCCAGCAGTTTATGGGCTAGCGGGAGCACAGATACGCAGTATTTT. Protein sequence: CASSLWASGSTDTQYF.

V is TRBV5-1 and J is TRBJ2-1, with a tentative D call TRBD2 (7 bases). The CDR3 loop spans 15 amino acids. Trimming cost V 4 bases and J 6 bases, with 17 bases left between them. In germline, CDR1 is SGHRS, CDR2 YFSETQ. The CDR3 loop reads CASSGLAGAANEQFF. Here the CDR3 DNA reads TGCGCCAGCAGCGGTTTGGCGGGGGCCGCCAATGAGCAGTTCTTC.

The J gene is TRBJ2-5, the V gene TRBV19; TRBD2 is a possible D gene (6 bases). There are 14 residues in the CDR3. Germline loops: CDR1 LNHDA, CDR2 SQIVND (reference sequence). The V end lost 3 bases, the J end lost 4 bases, and 12 bases lay between the germline ends. CDR3 DNA: TGTGCCAGTAGTATCGGGAGTTTGGGAGAGACCCAGTACTTC. This encodes CASSIGSLGETQYF.

A single count supports this clone. V is TRBV5-4 and J is TRBJ1-3; D remains unclear. The V end was cut by 1 base, the J end by 5 bases, with 7 bases between. The CDR3 covers 13 residues. Germline V gene data show CDR1 as SGHNT and CDR2 as YYREEE (reference sequence). CDR3 in amino acids: CASSLYNRNTIYF. The CDR3 bases are TGTGCCAGCAGCTTGTACAACCGAAACACCATATATTTT. The complete variable domain, with remaining parts taken from reference TRBV5-4 and TRBJ1-3, reads ETGVTQSPTHLIKTRGQQVTLRCSSQSGHNTVSWYQQALGQGPQFIFQYYREEENGRGNFPPRFSGLQFPNYSSELNVNALELDDSALYLCASSLYNRNTIYFGEGSWLTVV.

The CDR3 sequence: CATSSAGTGYEQYF. In DNA, the CDR3 is TGTGCCACCAGCAGCGCCGGGACAGGCTACGAGCAGTACTTC. The chain recombines TRBV15 with TRBJ2-7; TRBD1 aligns across 8 bases. Germline V gene lookup returns CDR1 LNHNV and CDR2 YYDKDF (reference sequence). This CDR3 has 14 residues. V gave up 3 bases and J gave up 3 bases; unmatched junction bases: 4.

This chain joins TRBV18 and TRBJ1-6; D unclear. Germline assignment: CDR1 KGHSH and CDR2 LQKENI. Trimming took 2 bases from V and 0 from J, leaving 8 bases between them. This CDR3 is 16 amino acids long. Here the CDR3 reads CASSPREDSYNSPLHF. As DNA, the CDR3 is TGTGCCAGCTCACCAAGGGAAGACTCCTATAATTCACCCCTCCACTTT. Filled out from reference TRBV18 and TRBJ1-6, the complete variable domain reads NAGVMQNPRHLVRRRGQEARLRCSPMKGHSHVYWYRQLPEEGLKFMVYLQKENIIDESGMPKERFSAEFPKEGPSILRIQQVVRGDSAAYFCASSPREDSYNSPLHFGNGTRLTVT.

This clone was picked up one time. The chain carries TRBV7-9 and TRBJ2-5; TRBD2 matches 7 bases. Trimming took 3 bases from V and 3 from J; bases not matched to a gene: 4. There are 14 residues in the CDR3. The germline gives CDR1 SEHNR, CDR2 FQNEAQ (reference sequence). Here the CDR3 reads CASSFGGSEETQYF. In DNA, the CDR3 is TGTGCCAGCAGCTTCGGCGGGAGCGAAGAGACCCAGTACTTC.

V gene TRBV13 combines with J gene TRBJ2-1; weak D call: TRBD1 (6 bases). The germline gives CDR1 PRHDT, CDR2 FYEKMQ (reference sequence). This CDR3 comprises 11 residues. Trimming cost V 6 bases and J 10 bases, with 10 bases left between them. CDR3 in amino acids: CASSPGVEQFF. The CDR3 DNA reads TGTGCCAGCAGTCCAGGGGTAGAGCAGTTCTTC.

CDR3 in DNA: TGTGCCAGCAGCTCCAGGACAGGGGCACGTTCCTACGAGCAGTACTTC. Protein sequence: CASSSRTGARSYEQYF. V usage is TRBV7-8 and J usage is TRBJ2-7; 9 bases are a match to TRBD1. J gave up 1 base and V 4 bases, and 8 bases lay outside the gene matches. The CDR3 is made up of 16 amino acids. The germline V gene encodes CDR1 SGHVS and CDR2 FQNEAQ.

This chain joins TRBV19 and TRBJ2-2; D ambiguous. The CDR3 loop spans 13 amino acids. The V end lost 6 bases, the J end lost 8 bases, and 13 bases lay between the germline ends. Germline-derived CDR1 and CDR2 are LNHDA and SQIVND (reference sequence). As DNA, the CDR3 is TGTGCCAGTAGACCACACTCCGCAGGGGAGCTGTTTTTT. Translation: CASRPHSAGELFF.

V usage is TRBV7-9 and J usage is TRBJ1-2; 9 bases are shared with TRBD1. V lost 1 base, J lost 4 bases, and 4 bases stayed unmatched. Germline CDR1 SEHNR, CDR2 FQNEAQ (reference sequence). The CDR3 spans 15 residues. In DNA, the CDR3 is TGTGCCAGCAGCTTAGAACAGGGGGCGAGCTATGGCTACACCTTC. It encodes CASSLEQGASYGYTF. The variable domain in full, completed from reference TRBV7-9 and TRBJ1-2, reads DTGVSQNPRHKITKRGQNVTFRCDPISEHNRLYWYRQTLGQGPEFLTYFQNEAQLEKSRLLSDRFSAERPKGSFSTLEIQRTEQGDSAMYLCASSLEQGASYGYTFGSGTRLTVV.

This clone turned up a few times. This chain uses TRBV28 with TRBJ1-3; a possible D gene is TRBD1 (5 bases). The CDR3 spans 13 residues. V dropped 6 bases and J dropped 8 bases, with 14 bases sitting between them. CDR1 and CDR2 (germline): MDHEN, SYDVKM. The CDR3 here is CASRSARGYTIYF. The DNA of the CDR3 is TGTGCCAGCAGGTCCGCTAGGGGTTACACCATATATTTT.

The V call is TRBV20-1, the J call TRBJ2-7; unclear D gene. V was pared by 7 bases and J by 3 bases, with 10 bases between. CDR3 size: 11 residues. Germline-derived CDR1 and CDR2 are DFQATT and SNEGSKA (reference sequence). This CDR3 is CSVPNGYEQYF. Written as DNA, the CDR3 is TGCAGTGTTCCGAACGGCTACGAGCAGTACTTC.